These 18 T cell receptor beta chains came from one sample sequenced in a study of blood T cell repertoires in COVID-19. Clones were sequenced by immunoSEQ multiplex PCR, and TCRdb holds only the in-frame ones, with some missing. The sample consists of tens of thousands of clones, about 81% of them appearing once. Sequenced: peripheral blood. These receptors were taken from a human donor in a cohort sampled during active COVID-19.

V gene TRBV6-5 combines with J gene TRBJ2-5; 13 bases agree with TRBD2. The J segment lost 5 bases and the V segment lost 6 bases, leaving 6 bases of the junction unmatched. The germline CDR1 and CDR2 sequences are MNHEY and SVGAGI. This CDR3 is 15 amino acids long. CDR3 nucleotide sequence: TGTGCCAGCAGCCGACTAGCGGGGGGTCTGGAGACCCAGTACTTC. Amino acids: CASSRLAGGLETQYF.

This rearrangement joins TRBV27 to TRBJ2-6, with TRBD2 identical over 9 bases. Trimming at V came to 6 bases and at J to 2 bases, leaving 5 bases not matched to a gene. Germline CDR1 reads MNHEY; CDR2 reads SMNVEV (reference sequence). This CDR3 spans 16 amino acids. The CDR3 nucleotides are TGTGCCAGCAGCCGGGGCGGGGGGGCTGGGGCCAACGTCCTGACTTTC. Amino acids: CASSRGGGAGANVLTF.

CDR3 residues: CASSLIPSGGRGDTQYF. For the CDR3, the DNA is TGCGCCAGCAGCTTGATTCCTAGCGGGGGGCGTGGAGATACGCAGTATTTT. The chain is built from TRBV5-1 and TRBJ2-3; 11 bases map to TRBD2. CDR1 SGHRS and CDR2 YFSETQ come from the germline V gene. CDR3 length equals 17 residues. V lost 1 base, J lost 5 bases, and 9 bases stayed unmatched.

The chain links TRBV28 to TRBJ1-1, with TRBD1 identical over 7 bases. With V trimmed by 6 bases and J by 6 bases, 13 bases remained unmatched. The CDR3 totals 15 residues. CDR1 is MDHEN, CDR2 SYDVKM, per germline. The CDR3 loop reads CASSFTDRLKPEAFF. For the CDR3, the DNA is TGTGCCAGCAGCTTTACGGACAGGCTAAAGCCTGAAGCTTTCTTT. Full variable domain (outside the CDR3, taken from reference TRBV28 and TRBJ1-1): DVKVTQSSRYLVKRTGEKVFLECVQDMDHENMFWYRQDPGLGLRLIYFSYDVKMKEKGDIPEGYSVSREKKERFSLILESASTNQTSMYLCASSFTDRLKPEAFFGQGTRLTVV.

V gene TRBV7-8 combines with J gene TRBJ1-4, with 9 bases that match TRBD1. CDR3 length: 14 residues. Per germline, CDR1 SGHVS and CDR2 FQNEAQ. The junction had 7 bases not matched to a gene; V was cut back by 3 bases and J by 11 bases. The CDR3 here is CASSFRDRDVKLFF. The DNA for the CDR3 is TGTGCCAGCAGCTTTCGGGACAGGGACGTCAAACTGTTTTTT.

This chain connects TRBV6-4 to TRBJ2-7; D possibly corresponds to TRBD1 (7 bases). V was trimmed by 11 bases and J by 0 bases, leaving 29 bases between them. This CDR3 is 18 amino acids long. In germline, CDR1 is MRHNA, CDR2 SNTAGT. CDR3 sequence reads: CAAFPGGSFAPSSYEQYF. The CDR3 coding sequence is TGTGCCGCATTTCCAGGGGGGAGTTTTGCCCCAAGCTCCTACGAGCAGTACTTC.

The chain has TRBV15 and TRBJ2-7; perhaps TRBD1 as D (6 bases). Germline V lookup: CDR1 LNHNV, CDR2 YYDKDF (reference sequence). The CDR3 loop spans 16 amino acids. The germline V and J ends were trimmed by 5 bases and 4 bases, with 21 bases remaining between them. In DNA, the CDR3 is TGTGCCACCAGCGATAACCCGGCCGGGACAACATACGAGCAGTACTTC. Translated, it gives CATSDNPAGTTYEQYF.

The V gene is TRBV7-9, the J gene TRBJ2-3; TRBD1 matches 8 bases. Germline-derived CDR1 and CDR2 are SEHNR and FQNEAQ (reference sequence). Losses at the gene ends were 5 bases for V and 1 base for J; bases not matched to a gene: 5. The CDR3 runs to 15 residues. The CDR3 nucleotides read TGTGCCAGCAGCCTAACGGGACAGGGCACAGATACGCAGTATTTT. Amino acids: CASSLTGQGTDTQYF.

The gene calls are TRBV5-1 and TRBJ1-2; D possibly corresponds to TRBD1 (5 bases). Trimming took off 3 bases at V and 1 base at J, with 16 bases between the two ends. The CDR3 is 16 residues long. CDR1 and CDR2 from the germline V gene are SGHRS and YFSETQ. This chain's CDR3 is CASSSTGAGYNYGYTF. The CDR3 DNA reads TGCGCCAGCAGCTCCACTGGGGCAGGGTATAACTATGGCTACACCTTC.

The genes are TRBV6-1 and TRBJ1-1, with D tentatively TRBD1 (6 bases). The CDR3 length is 15 residues. V was cut by 0 bases and J by 0 bases, with 8 bases left in between. Germline CDR1 reads MNHNS; CDR2 reads SASEGT. CDR3 in amino acids: CASSEAGTLNTEAFF. CDR3 DNA sequence: TGTGCCAGCAGTGAAGCCGGGACACTGAACACTGAAGCTTTCTTT.

This chain uses TRBV6-5 with TRBJ1-2, with 9 bases fitting TRBD1. With 6 bases clipped from V and 8 bases from J, the junction kept 10 bases outside the gene matches. CDR3 size: 14 residues. Germline assignment: CDR1 MNHEY and CDR2 SVGAGI. In DNA, the CDR3 is TGTGCCAGCAGCTTACAGGGGGCACTGGAGGGCTACACCTTC. The encoded protein is CASSLQGALEGYTF.

The chain has TRBV4-2 and TRBJ1-3, with D tentatively TRBD1 (5 bases). Between the trimmed V and J ends, which lost 3 bases and 1 base, there was a span of 19 bases. The CDR3 totals 18 residues. Germline V gene data show CDR1 as LGHNA and CDR2 as YNFKEQ. CDR3 sequence reads: CASSHPLGVGASGNTIYF. DNA of the CDR3: TGTGCCAGCAGCCACCCTCTAGGGGTCGGTGCGTCTGGAAACACCATATATTTT.

V and J are TRBV9 and TRBJ1-2; D gene ambiguous. Germline V gives CDR1 SGDLS, CDR2 YYNGEE. CDR3 length: 13 residues. V was clipped by 0 bases and J by 7 bases, with 10 bases between them. CDR3 sequence (DNA): TGTGCCAGCAGCGTAGTAAGCCAAAGTGGCTACACCTTC. It translates to CASSVVSQSGYTF.

V gene TRBV5-4 combines with J gene TRBJ2-7; 8 bases align to TRBD2. The ends lost 3 bases at V and 1 base at J; junction bases unmatched: 9. Germline V gene sequence: CDR1 SGHNT, CDR2 YYREEE (reference sequence). CDR3 length: 16 residues. The CDR3 DNA reads TGTGCCAGCAGCTCCCTAACTAGCGGAAATTCCTACGAGCAGTACTTC. Translation: CASSSLTSGNSYEQYF.

This chain joins TRBV6-2 or TRBV6-3 and TRBJ2-3; D gene unclear. Germline assignment: CDR1 MNHEY and CDR2 SVGEGT. V lost 0 bases and J 2 bases, leaving 9 bases between the germline ends. This CDR3 contains 15 residues. The CDR3, as DNA: TGTGCCAGCAGTTACTCTCCCGACAACACAGATACGCAGTATTTT. The encoded protein is CASSYSPDNTDTQYF.

The chain links TRBV28 to TRBJ2-7; D is possibly TRBD2 (6 bases). Between the trimmed V and J ends, which lost 4 bases and 7 bases, there was a span of 14 bases. The CDR3 is 13 residues long. CDR1 is MDHEN, CDR2 SYDVKM, per germline. The CDR3 loop is CASSYGGLAEQYF. The CDR3 DNA reads TGTGCCAGCAGTTATGGAGGGCTAGCGGAGCAGTACTTC.

This clone was found once. The chain recombines TRBV4-3 with TRBJ2-5; 9 bases fit TRBD2. Germline V CDR1 and CDR2: LGHNA, YSLEER. J gave up 5 bases and V 4 bases, and 2 bases lay outside the gene matches. The CDR3 has 13 amino acids. CDR3 in DNA: TGCGCCAGCAGCCGCGGGGGGGCGGAGACCCAGTACTTC. Protein: CASSRGGAETQYF.

This chain connects TRBV12-3 or TRBV12-4 to TRBJ1-5; no clear D. The CDR3 is 13 amino acids. V was cut by 1 base and J by 4 bases, with 5 bases left in between. The CDR3 is CASSLGANQPQHF. Here the CDR3 DNA reads TGTGCCAGCAGTTTAGGGGCAAATCAGCCCCAGCATTTT.